These 10 T cell receptor beta chains came from one sample sequenced in a study of CD8 T cells in ankylosing spondylitis. One entry per CDR3 protein, called by TCRdb with MiXCR from the 5' RACE reads. The sample yields around 120,000 distinct CDR3 sequences, 9.3% seen once. The sample consisted of blood, either unsorted or a sorted T cell fraction (not recorded which). The receptors originated from a male donor with ankylosing spondylitis or in good health (not recorded which).

This clonotype has only a few counts. The chain carries TRBV2 and TRBJ2-1; TRBD1 aligns across 9 bases. From germline, CDR1 is SNHLY and CDR2 FYNNEI. The CDR3 runs 14 residues. The trim removed 7 bases at V and 5 bases at J, leaving 6 bases unmatched. The DNA for the CDR3 is TGTGCCAGCACCCGGGACAGGGTCCACAATGAGCAGTTCTTC. Protein sequence: CASTRDRVHNEQFF.

There are a few counts of this clonotype. This may come from a read error, since a much larger clone is one base off. The chain uses TRBV20-1 and TRBJ2-4, with D perhaps TRBD1 or TRBD2 (5 bases each). Germline loops: CDR1 DFQATT, CDR2 SNEGSKA (reference sequence). The CDR3 loop spans 15 amino acids. The CDR3: CSAMDMGESENSQYF. The DNA for the CDR3 is TGCAGTGCAATGGATATGGGGGAATCAGAGAACAGTCAGTACTTC.

The table lists this clonotype with many counts. This chain links TRBV20-1 with TRBJ1-5; perhaps TRBD1 as D (5 bases). Germline lookup yields CDR1 DFQATT and CDR2 SNEGSKA (reference sequence). The CDR3 length is 13 residues. The CDR3 is CSMLGTSNQPQHF. The CDR3 nucleotides are TGCAGCATGTTGGGGACTTCTAATCAGCCCCAGCATTTT.

This clonotype was picked up a small number of times. The chain couples TRBV7-2 to TRBJ2-5, with D perhaps matching TRBD1 (5 bases). The germline V and J ends were trimmed by 5 bases and 4 bases, with 11 bases remaining between them. The length of the CDR3 is 13 residues. The germline gives CDR1 SGHTA, CDR2 FQGNSA. CDR3: CASSPWGPETQYF. The CDR3 DNA sequence: TGTGCCAGCAGCCCGTGGGGCCCAGAGACCCAGTACTTC.

This clonotype was seen repeatedly, ten times or more. The genes are TRBV7-2 and TRBJ2-3; 7 bases are a match to TRBD2. The germline CDR1 and CDR2 sequences are SGHTA and FQGNSA. CDR3 size: 15 residues. Unmatched junction bases numbered 5, after V lost 1 base and J lost 4 bases. Written as DNA, the CDR3 is TGTGCCAGCAGCTTAGTGAGCGGGAAGGCAGATACGCAGTATTTT. Translation gives CASSLVSGKADTQYF.

This clonotype was observed a few times. CDR3 sequence (DNA): TGCGCCAGCAGCCAAGATTCGGGAGGGAGGTCCTACAATGAGCAGTTCTTC. This translates into CASSQDSGGRSYNEQFF. The V gene is TRBV4-3, the J gene TRBJ2-1; 8 positions match TRBD2. The junction had 5 bases not matched to a gene; V was cut back by 0 bases and J by 1 base. The CDR3 is 17 amino acids. Germline V gene lookup returns CDR1 LGHNA and CDR2 YSLEER.

There are many counts of this clonotype. The chain links TRBV7-9 to TRBJ2-3; TRBD2 might be the D (6 bases). The CDR3 extends over 15 amino acids. In germline, CDR1 is SEHNR, CDR2 FQNEAQ (reference sequence). Trimming pared 5 bases from V and 2 bases from J, leaving 14 bases between. In nucleotides, the CDR3 is TGTGCCAGCAGCGCAGCCCTAGCGAACACAGATACGCAGTATTTT. Residues: CASSAALANTDTQYF.

This clonotype was counted at least ten times. CDR3 protein: CSVQAPRQAFF. Here the CDR3 DNA reads TGCAGCGTGCAGGCCCCTAGACAAGCTTTCTTT. The chain carries TRBV29-1 and TRBJ1-1, with D hard to call. Trimming pared 6 bases from V and 9 bases from J, leaving 14 bases between. Germline V gene sequence: CDR1 SQVTM, CDR2 ANQGSEA. The CDR3 is made up of 11 amino acids. Full variable domain (rest looked up from reference TRBV29-1 and TRBJ1-1): SAVISQKPSRDICQRGTSLTIQCQVDSQVTMMFWYRQQPGQSLTLIATANQGSEATYESGFVIDKFPISRPNLTFSTLTVSNMSPEDSSIYLCSVQAPRQAFFGQGTRLTVV.

The rearrangement joins TRBV5-1 to TRBJ2-3; D is unresolved. CDR1 and CDR2 from the germline V gene are SGHRS and YFSETQ. This CDR3 is 16 amino acids long. Trimming took off 0 bases at V and 2 bases at J, with 13 bases between the two ends. CDR3 DNA sequence: TGCGCCAGCAGCTTGGAAGGCGGAAGTTTCACAGATACGCAGTATTTT. It codes for CASSLEGGSFTDTQYF. Together with reference TRBV5-1 and TRBJ2-3, the CDR3 gives the full variable domain: KAGVTQTPRYLIKTRGQQVTLSCSPISGHRSVSWYQQTPGQGLQFLFEYFSETQRNKGNFPGRFSGRQFSNSRSEMNVSTLELGDSALYLCASSLEGGSFTDTQYFGPGTRLTVL.

In its sample, this clonotype was seen a few times. The chain uses TRBV29-1 and TRBJ2-2; the D is unclear. V was shortened by 4 bases and J by 4 bases, with 13 bases between the two germline ends. The length of the CDR3 is 14 residues. CDR1 and CDR2 from the germline V gene are SQVTM and ANQGSEA. CDR3 nucleotides: TGCAGCGTTGCAAGGAAGGCTAGCACCGGGGAGCTGTTTTTT. It specifies CSVARKASTGELFF.